These 24 T cell receptor beta chains originate from one sample sequenced in a study of blood T cell repertoires in COVID-19 (TCRdb year 2020). To prepare the library, the immunoSEQ multiplex PCR assay was applied. Imported from immuneACCESS, the table was reduced by TCRdb to in-frame sequences with V and J called. These copies leave out some clones; in studies compared against another copy, an unresolved V gene accounts for under half, and the cause of the remainder is not known. The sample records some 120,000 clones, over 85% of which are singletons. The biggest ten clones account for roughly 4.5% of the sample. Sequenced sample: peripheral blood. These receptor sequences come from a man aged 55-75 years with COVID-19, enrolled during active disease.

This clone was detected once. DNA for the CDR3: TGTGCCAGCAGCGCACAATACAGGAGTGTGATTGGAAACACCATATATTTT. Its protein is CASSAQYRSVIGNTIYF. The chain carries TRBV7-6 and TRBJ1-3, with D tentatively TRBD1 (5 bases). The germline gives CDR1 SGHVS, CDR2 FNYEAQ. Trimming shortened V by 5 bases and J by 3 bases, and 20 bases separated the two germline ends. This CDR3 contains 17 residues.

CDR3 coding DNA: TGCGCCAGCAGCCCGAACCGGAATGAGCAGTTCTTC. Translation gives CASSPNRNEQFF. The chain employs TRBV5-1 and TRBJ2-1; D is uncertain. Germline assignment: CDR1 SGHRS and CDR2 YFSETQ. CDR3 length: 12 amino acids. The V end lost 4 bases, the J end lost 7 bases, and 9 bases lay between the germline ends.

The chain links TRBV21-1 to TRBJ2-2; the D call of TRBD1 is as the table states it, not checked on the DNA. TRBV21-1 is shown as a pseudogene. CDR3 size: 15 residues. CDR3 sequence (DNA): TGTGCCAGCAGCAAAGCCAATTTGGGGCCCGGGGAGCTGTTTTTT. Protein: CASSKANLGPGELFF.

The chain is built from TRBV3-1 (or the pseudogene TRBV3-2) and TRBJ2-5; TRBD2 aligns across 7 bases. CDR3 length: 15 amino acids. Germline V gene data show CDR1 as LGHDT and CDR2 as YNNKEL (reference sequence). The ends lost 5 bases at V and 5 bases at J; junction bases unmatched: 11. DNA for the CDR3: TGTGCCAGCAGCTCCTTGGATAGCGGGTCCGAGACCCAGTACTTC. This encodes CASSSLDSGSETQYF.

A few counts support this clone. V and J are TRBV9 and TRBJ2-1, with 9 bases identical to TRBD2. The length of the CDR3 is 17 residues. With 4 bases clipped from V and 2 bases from J, the junction kept 10 bases outside the gene matches. From germline, CDR1 is SGDLS and CDR2 YYNGEE. CDR3 nucleotides: TGTGCCAGCAGCCCCGGGGGGGCGGGAGGGCCCTACAATGAGCAGTTCTTC. It encodes CASSPGGAGGPYNEQFF.

The chain employs TRBV5-6 and TRBJ1-2; D might be TRBD1 (5 bases). Germline V gene lookup returns CDR1 SGHDT and CDR2 YYEEEE. Trimming left V 2 bases short and J 5 bases short, with 22 bases between. CDR3 size: 17 residues. The CDR3 region is CASSFLAGQGARYGYTF. The CDR3 DNA sequence: TGTGCCAGCAGCTTCCTTGCCGGCCAAGGGGCGCGTTATGGCTACACCTTC.

This chain connects TRBV24-1 to TRBJ1-2; D not resolved. Germline values: CDR1 KGHDR, CDR2 SFDVKD. This CDR3 comprises 12 residues. V was pared by 1 base and J by 6 bases, with 5 bases between. For the CDR3, the DNA is TGTGCCACCAGTGATTTCTCCGATGGCTACACCTTC. This gives the protein CATSDFSDGYTF.

The V gene is TRBV6-6, the J gene TRBJ1-4; D is undetermined. The CDR3 is 15 residues long. CDR1 and CDR2 (germline): MNHNY, SVGAGI (reference sequence). The germline V and J ends were trimmed by 8 bases and 7 bases, with 20 bases remaining between them. CDR3 residues: CASLVAFGRGEKLFF. For the CDR3, the DNA is TGTGCCAGCCTCGTGGCCTTCGGCCGAGGTGAAAAACTGTTTTTT.

The rearrangement joins TRBV3-1 (or the pseudogene TRBV3-2) to TRBJ2-7; 8 bases fit TRBD1. J gave up 4 bases and V 4 bases, and 6 bases lay outside the gene matches. CDR1 is LGHDT and CDR2 is YNNKEL in the germline V gene (reference sequence). This CDR3 has 14 amino acids. The CDR3: CASSLLGQGYEQYF. The CDR3 bases are TGTGCCAGCAGCCTCCTCGGACAGGGATACGAGCAGTACTTC.

The chain joins TRBV11-2 to TRBJ2-1, with D perhaps TRBD2 (5 bases). Germline values: CDR1 SGHAT, CDR2 FQNNGV. The CDR3 runs to 13 residues. V gave up 1 base and J gave up 10 bases, with 11 bases separating them. CDR3 sequence: CASSLVIEGEQFF. For the CDR3, the DNA is TGTGCCAGCAGCTTAGTTATTGAGGGCGAGCAGTTCTTC.

J is TRBJ2-3 and V is TRBV30; D may be TRBD1 (5 bases). CDR3 size: 14 residues. Trimming pared 0 bases from V and 0 bases from J, leaving 7 bases between. Germline-derived CDR1 and CDR2 are GTSNPN and SVGIG (reference sequence). The CDR3 DNA sequence: TGTGCCTGGAGTGTGGGGCCTAGCACAGATACGCAGTATTTT. Protein sequence: CAWSVGPSTDTQYF.

This chain connects TRBV9 to TRBJ1-5, with D maybe TRBD1 (5 bases). CDR1 and CDR2 (germline): SGDLS, YYNGEE. The CDR3 covers 14 residues. V was pared by 0 bases and J by 8 bases, with 12 bases between. The CDR3 nucleotides read TGTGCCAGCAGCGTAGATGGGGGGAGGGAGCCCCAGCATTTT. Protein product: CASSVDGGREPQHF.

The sample holds one count of this clone. The gene calls are TRBV28 and TRBJ2-1, with TRBD2 matching over 12 bases. The CDR3 is 15 amino acids. Losses at the gene ends were 5 bases for V and 4 bases for J; bases not matched to a gene: 3. Germline CDR1 reads MDHEN; CDR2 reads SYDVKM. The DNA for the CDR3 is TGTGCCAGCAGTCCTAGCGGGAGGGCTTACAATGAGCAGTTCTTC. The encoded protein is CASSPSGRAYNEQFF.

The rearrangement uses TRBV30 and TRBJ2-1; D remains unclear. V lost 4 bases to trimming and J lost 1 base, with 11 bases between them. CDR1 is GTSNPN, CDR2 SVGIG, per germline (reference sequence). The CDR3 consists of 14 residues. The CDR3, as DNA: TGTGCCTGGAAGTATGAGGAGTCCTACAATGAGCAGTTCTTC. Its translation: CAWKYEESYNEQFF. Full variable domain (outside the CDR3, taken from reference TRBV30 and TRBJ2-1): SQTIHQWPATLVQPVGSPLSLECTVEGTSNPNLYWYRQAAGRGLQLLFYSVGIGQISSEVPQNLSASRPQDRQFILSSKKLLLSDSGFYLCAWKYEESYNEQFFGPGTRLTVL.

The V and J genes are TRBV28 and TRBJ1-5, with TRBD1 matching 9 bases. The CDR3 sequence is 14 residues long. The V segment lost 6 bases and the J segment 6 bases; nucleotides outside the gene matches: 6. From germline, CDR1 is MDHEN and CDR2 SYDVKM. This CDR3 is CASRAGTGFQPQHF. In DNA, the CDR3 is TGTGCCAGCAGGGCCGGGACAGGGTTTCAGCCCCAGCATTTT.

The J gene is TRBJ1-1, the V gene TRBV2; D is undetermined. The V end lost 1 base, the J end lost 4 bases, and 7 bases lay between the germline ends. Germline CDR1 SNHLY, CDR2 FYNNEI. The length of the CDR3 is 13 residues. The CDR3 nucleotides read TGTGCCAGCAGTGAAGAGACGGGCACTGAAGCTTTCTTT. Residues: CASSEETGTEAFF.

This clone has just one count. The chain is built from TRBV7-8 and TRBJ1-4, with 7 bases lining up with TRBD1. Trimming took 3 bases from V and 1 from J; bases not matched to a gene: 8. The CDR3 has 17 residues. Germline-derived CDR1 and CDR2 are SGHVS and FQNEAQ. This chain's CDR3 is CASSFRGTALTNEKLFF. The CDR3 coding sequence is TGTGCCAGCAGCTTTCGCGGGACAGCCCTAACTAATGAAAAACTGTTTTTT.

The V call is TRBV10-3, the J call TRBJ2-5, with TRBD2 matching over 7 bases. The germline gives CDR1 ENHRY, CDR2 SYGVKD. V shed 6 bases and J 4 bases; nucleotides not matched to a gene: 8. The CDR3 is 14 amino acids. In DNA, the CDR3 is TGTGCCATCAGAGCCCCGACTAGCCCAGAGACCCAGTACTTC. Translation: CAIRAPTSPETQYF.

Remarks on this clone: The CDR3 does not close with the conserved phenylalanine or tryptophan, likely indicating a read error. The DNA is omitted, as the CDR3 cannot be located on it reliably, and the CDR3 follows TCRdb's listing. This sequence joins TRBV9 and TRBJ2-7; the listed D gene, TRBD2, was not tested against the DNA. CDR1 is SGDLS, CDR2 YYNGEE, per germline. Inclusive of both ends, the CDR3 amounts to 12 amino acids. CDR3 in amino acids: CASRAYEARRTL.

V is TRBV5-1 and J is TRBJ2-6, with D uncertain. Germline values: CDR1 SGHRS, CDR2 YFSETQ. The length of the CDR3 is 16 residues. Trimming stripped 4 bases from V and 2 bases from J, with 13 bases between. The CDR3 DNA sequence: TGCGCCAGCAGCAGACGGTCGGGTGCTGGGGCCAACGTCCTGACTTTC. Amino acid sequence: CASSRRSGAGANVLTF. The full variable domain, in which reference TRBV5-1 and TRBJ2-6 provide the parts outside the CDR3, is KAGVTQTPRYLIKTRGQQVTLSCSPISGHRSVSWYQQTPGQGLQFLFEYFSETQRNKGNFPGRFSGRQFSNSRSEMNVSTLELGDSALYLCASSRRSGAGANVLTFGAGSRLTVL.

The chain links TRBV11-3 to TRBJ2-6; D is possibly TRBD1 (6 bases). The CDR3 consists of 16 residues. Germline-derived CDR1 and CDR2 are SGHNT and YENEEA. V was clipped by 7 bases and J by 2 bases, with 15 bases between them. Here the CDR3 DNA reads TGTGCCAGCACCTGGGAATCAGGGGCTGGGGCCAACGTCCTGACTTTC. It encodes CASTWESGAGANVLTF.

The chain recombines TRBV21-1 with TRBJ1-5. TRBV21-1 is a recognized pseudogene. The CDR3 consists of 19 residues. The CDR3 is CASTLFHKEPAYSNQPQHF. The CDR3 nucleotides read TGTGCCAGCACCCTCTTCCACAAGGAGCCAGCCTATAGCAATCAGCCCCAGCATTTT.

The genes are TRBV2 and TRBJ1-1; 8 bases line up with TRBD1. Losses at the gene ends were 9 bases for V and 5 bases for J; bases not matched to a gene: 14. The germline V gene encodes CDR1 SNHLY and CDR2 FYNNEI. The CDR3 totals 15 residues. CDR3: CASRDPDREKTEAFF. In DNA form, the CDR3 reads TGTGCCAGTAGGGACCCGGACAGGGAGAAGACTGAAGCTTTCTTT.

The V gene is TRBV10-3, the J gene TRBJ1-4, with 10 bases identical to TRBD1. The germline gives CDR1 ENHRY, CDR2 SYGVKD. This CDR3 region has 14 residues. Trimming removed 4 bases from V and 10 bases from J; junction bases left unmatched: 6. DNA for the CDR3: TGTGCCATCAGTGGGGACAGGGGTACCGGAAAACTGTTTTTT. This encodes CAISGDRGTGKLFF.